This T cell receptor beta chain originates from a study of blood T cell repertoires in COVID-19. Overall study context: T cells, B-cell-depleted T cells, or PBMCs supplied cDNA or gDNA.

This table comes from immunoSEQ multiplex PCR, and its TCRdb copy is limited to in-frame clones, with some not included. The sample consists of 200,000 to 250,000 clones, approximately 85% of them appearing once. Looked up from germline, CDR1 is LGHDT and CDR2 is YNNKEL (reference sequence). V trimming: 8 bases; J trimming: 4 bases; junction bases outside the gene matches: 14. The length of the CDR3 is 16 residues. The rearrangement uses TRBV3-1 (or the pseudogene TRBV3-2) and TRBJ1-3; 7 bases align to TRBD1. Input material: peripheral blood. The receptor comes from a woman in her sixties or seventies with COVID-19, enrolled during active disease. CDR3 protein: CASQDRTGPSGNTIYF. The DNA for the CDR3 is TGTGCCAGCCAAGACAGGACAGGTCCCTCCGGAAACACCATATATTTT.